A selection of T cell receptor beta chains follows, all from one sample in a study of T cell responses to AZD1222 COVID-19 vaccine. Profiled with immunoSEQ multiplex PCR; TCRdb holds only in-frame clones, not every one. The profile shows 100,000 to 150,000 clones, about nine tenths of them singletons. This material consisted of peripheral blood, taken on day 0 of AZD1222 vaccination. Source of these receptors: an adult in good health. The CDR3 runs from the conserved cysteine through the conserved F or W. Each record gives: clone size, D gene, J gene, V gene, CDR3 DNA, CDR3 protein. D genes are given only for firm matches. Only part of the rows carry a size: once, few, many, or a class if the clone is expanded.

>-|-|TRBJ1-4|TRBV7-6
TGTGCCAGCAGCTTAAACGCTAATGAAAAACTGTTTTTT
CASSLNANEKLFF
>-|-|TRBJ1-5|TRBV10-1
TGCGCCAGCAGTCGTACGGCGGTTCATAGCAATCAGCCCCAGCATTTT
CASSRTAVHSNQPQHF
>-|-|TRBJ1-6|TRBV5-4
TGTGCCAGCAGCTTGGGTGGGGGACCCTCACCCCTCCACTTT
CASSLGGGPSPLHF
>-|-|TRBJ2-5|TRBV20-1
TGCAGTGCTAGTAACCCACTAGGCCCCCAAGAGACCCAGTACTTC
CSASNPLGPQETQYF
>once|-|TRBJ1-4|TRBV14
TGTGCCAGCAGCCTGGCGGTACCGGCAAAACTGTTTTTT
CASSLAVPAKLFF
>-|TRBD2|TRBJ2-1|TRBV27
TGTGCCAGCAGTTTATCTAGCGGGGAAACGTACAATGAGCAGTTCTTC
CASSLSSGETYNEQFF
>-|-|TRBJ1-2|TRBV30
TGTGCCTGGAGTATCGGGCAGCTCTATGGCTACACCTTC
CAWSIGQLYGYTF
>-|-|TRBJ1-6|TRBV19
TGTGCCAGTAGTATGGGGGATAGTAATTCACCCCTCCACTTT
CASSMGDSNSPLHF
>once|-|TRBJ2-7|TRBV27
TGTGCCAGCAGCAACTTCCGCGGGTTAGGGGCCTACGAGCAGTACTTC
CASSNFRGLGAYEQYF
>-|TRBD1|TRBJ2-7|TRBV4-1
TGCGCCAGCAGCCAAGAGGGCAGGGGGCTTGTCGAGCAGTACTTC
CASSQEGRGLVEQYF
>-|-|TRBJ1-3|TRBV6-4
TGTGCCAGCAGTTACAGGGTTCCCGGAAACACCATATATTTT
CASSYRVPGNTIYF
>-|TRBD1|TRBJ1-6|TRBV27
TGTGCCAGCAGTTTATGGGGACAGAGGGGCGTCGGGAATTCACCCCTCCACTTT
CASSLWGQRGVGNSPLHF
>-|-|TRBJ1-2|TRBV29-1
TGCAGCGTTCAAGCCGGGTATGGCTACACCTTC
CSVQAGYGYTF